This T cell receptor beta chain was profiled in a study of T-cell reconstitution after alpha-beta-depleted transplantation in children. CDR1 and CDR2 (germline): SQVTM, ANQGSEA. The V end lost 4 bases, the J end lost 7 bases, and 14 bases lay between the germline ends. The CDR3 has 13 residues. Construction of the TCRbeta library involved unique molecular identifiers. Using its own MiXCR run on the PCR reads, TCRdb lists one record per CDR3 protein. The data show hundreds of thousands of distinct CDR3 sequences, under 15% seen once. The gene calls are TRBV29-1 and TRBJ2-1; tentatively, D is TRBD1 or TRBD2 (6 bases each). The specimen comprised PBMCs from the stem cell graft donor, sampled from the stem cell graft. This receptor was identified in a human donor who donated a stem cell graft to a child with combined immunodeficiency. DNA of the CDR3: TGCAGCGTTGTGGTTACGGGGGCGAATGAGCAGTTCTTC. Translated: CSVVVTGANEQFF.